This T cell receptor (beta chain) was obtained from a study of OX40 agonist ivuxolimab in advanced cancers. This CDR3 comprises 17 residues. Germline CDR1 and CDR2: LGHNA and YNFKEQ. Trimming cost V 0 bases and J 1 base; bases outside gene matches: 4. Data came from immunoSEQ multiplex PCR; TCRdb stores just in-frame clones and leaves some out. Of 40,000 to 50,000 clones listed, about 86% were seen once; the top ten hold around an eighth. Study-wide findings and caveats: CD8+ T cells showed, on average, more clonal expansion than CD4+ cells.

For this clone: Its specificity is not known.

The sequenced sample was CD4+ or CD8+ T cells sorted from blood, obtained in a trial of the OX40 agonist ivuxolimab. V usage is TRBV4-2 and J usage is TRBJ2-1; 9 bases align to TRBD2. The sequence was collected from an adult with an advanced solid tumor such as melanoma, head and neck, liver or kidney cancer. CDR3 in amino acids: CASSQDQAGGSYNEQFF. The CDR3 nucleotides read TGTGCCAGCAGCCAAGATCAAGCGGGGGGATCCTACAATGAGCAGTTCTTC.